Below, 30 T cell receptor beta chains from the same sample are listed, as sequenced in a study of cytomegalovirus exposure and HLA in healthy donors. PCR used 60 Vbeta primers and 13 Jbeta primers. The repertoire was sequenced with immunoSEQ multiplex PCR; TCRdb's copy has only in-frame clones and lacks some. The sample holds around 140,000 clones; over 75% are singletons and the top ten take approximately 2.5%. Sequencing was performed on PBMCs. The source of these receptors is a man aged 45-60 years in good health and CMV-seronegative.

J is TRBJ2-7 and V is TRBV27; D may be TRBD1 (5 bases). The CDR3 spans 12 residues. Germline CDR1 is MNHEY and CDR2 is SMNVEV (reference sequence). The ends were cut back, 3 bases at V and 3 bases at J, with 6 bases in the middle. The CDR3 loop reads CASSFQGYEQYF. The CDR3, as DNA: TGTGCCAGCAGTTTTCAGGGCTACGAGCAGTACTTC.

This chain links TRBV5-4 with TRBJ2-7; TRBD2 agrees at 10 bases. V trimming: 4 bases; J trimming: 4 bases; junction bases outside the gene matches: 8. This CDR3 contains 15 residues. CDR1 SGHNT and CDR2 YYREEE come from the germline V gene (reference sequence). The chain's CDR3 is CASSGGTSDNYEQYF. For the CDR3, the DNA is TGTGCCAGCAGCGGGGGGACTAGCGACAATTACGAGCAGTACTTC.

The chain combines TRBV5-1 with TRBJ1-1, with 7 bases lining up with TRBD1. J gave up 4 bases and V 6 bases, and 9 bases lay outside the gene matches. Germline-derived CDR1 and CDR2 are SGHRS and YFSETQ. This CDR3 has 14 residues. The CDR3 sequence is CASTTGAEGTEAFF. DNA of the CDR3: TGCGCCAGCACAACAGGGGCGGAGGGCACTGAAGCTTTCTTT. The full variable domain, rest sourced from reference TRBV5-1 and TRBJ1-1, is KAGVTQTPRYLIKTRGQQVTLSCSPISGHRSVSWYQQTPGQGLQFLFEYFSETQRNKGNFPGRFSGRQFSNSRSEMNVSTLELGDSALYLCASTTGAEGTEAFFGQGTRLTVV.

The chain has TRBV6-1 and TRBJ2-5; the match to TRBD2 covers 8 bases. The CDR3 runs to 14 residues. J was trimmed by 4 bases and V by 11 bases; bases with no gene match: 12. Germline V gene lookup returns CDR1 MNHNS and CDR2 SASEGT. CDR3 bases: TGTGCCGGCGTTCGGGGTAGCGGGGCAGAGACCCAGTACTTC. Translated, it gives CAGVRGSGAETQYF.

V gene TRBV5-4 combines with J gene TRBJ2-5, with D maybe TRBD1 (5 bases). This CDR3 region has 14 residues. CDR1 and CDR2 from the germline V gene are SGHNT and YYREEE (reference sequence). Trimming took 4 bases from V and 0 from J, leaving 10 bases between them. CDR3 in amino acids: CASSPQGYQETQYF. CDR3 nucleotide sequence: TGTGCCAGCAGCCCGCAGGGTTACCAAGAGACCCAGTACTTC.

CDR3 sequence (DNA): TGTGCCAGCAGCCCCCCGGGACATACAAACTATGGCTACACCTTC. Encoded protein: CASSPPGHTNYGYTF. The chain couples TRBV12-1 to TRBJ1-2; the D call TRBD1 from the table was never checked on the DNA. TRBV12-1 is noted as a pseudogene. The CDR3 has 15 amino acids.

The chain is built from TRBV30 and TRBJ1-5, with a weak D call TRBD1 (5 bases). The CDR3 runs 16 residues. Per the germline V gene, CDR1 is GTSNPN and CDR2 is SVGIG (reference sequence). V was shortened by 0 bases and J by 0 bases, with 12 bases between the two germline ends. CDR3 protein: CAWSVLGGYSNQPQHF. The CDR3, as DNA: TGTGCCTGGAGTGTACTCGGGGGTTATAGCAATCAGCCCCAGCATTTT.

The chain employs TRBV6-1 and TRBJ2-7; the D is unclear. The V gene's germline CDR1 is MNHNS and CDR2 SASEGT. This CDR3 spans 13 amino acids. Between the trimmed V and J ends, which lost 8 bases and 5 bases, there was a span of 16 bases. The CDR3 loop is CASRVPPVDEQYF. DNA for the CDR3: TGTGCCAGCCGCGTCCCCCCCGTGGACGAGCAGTACTTC.

V is TRBV27 and J is TRBJ2-1, with TRBD2 identical over 9 bases. The trim removed 2 bases at V and 8 bases at J, leaving 10 bases unmatched. CDR1 is MNHEY and CDR2 is SMNVEV in the germline V gene (reference sequence). The CDR3 sequence is 16 residues long. The CDR3 sequence: CASSLGLRGGGDEQFF. The DNA of the CDR3 is TGTGCCAGCAGTTTAGGGTTGCGGGGGGGCGGCGATGAGCAGTTCTTC.

V gene TRBV5-1 combines with J gene TRBJ1-3; D remains ambiguous. Germline lookup yields CDR1 SGHRS and CDR2 YFSETQ. The CDR3 length is 16 residues. Trimming shortened V by 1 base and J by 2 bases, and 13 bases separated the two germline ends. DNA of the CDR3: TGCGCCAGCAGCTTGTACGACTTGGCGACTGGAAACACCATATATTTT. This gives the protein CASSLYDLATGNTIYF.

This clone is a singleton in its sample. This chain links TRBV5-1 with TRBJ1-6, with 8 bases identical to TRBD1. This CDR3 is built from 17 residues. Unmatched junction bases numbered 7, after V lost 0 bases and J lost 5 bases. Germline CDR1 and CDR2: SGHRS and YFSETQ. In nucleotides, the CDR3 is TGCGCCAGCAGCTTGGCCGCCAGGGGGCAGGATAATTCACCCCTCCACTTT. It yields the protein CASSLAARGQDNSPLHF.

The V gene is TRBV7-3, the J gene TRBJ2-7, with unresolved D. This CDR3 contains 11 residues. The V end was cut by 1 base, the J end by 7 bases, with 5 bases between. Germline V gene lookup returns CDR1 SGHTA and CDR2 FQGTGA. CDR3 bases: TGTGCCAGCAGCTTAAGCGGTGAGCAGTACTTC. It encodes CASSLSGEQYF.

This clone was detected a few times. The rearrangement uses TRBV29-1 and TRBJ1-1; 11 bases match TRBD1. The CDR3 totals 15 residues. The germline V gene encodes CDR1 SQVTM and CDR2 ANQGSEA. The V gene end was trimmed by 7 bases and the J gene end by 4 bases; junction bases not matched to a gene: 11. CDR3 in amino acids: CSGMGQGGVGTEAFF. CDR3 coding DNA: TGCAGCGGGATGGGACAGGGGGGGGTGGGCACTGAAGCTTTCTTT.

V usage is TRBV7-6 and J usage is TRBJ1-1; D unclear. CDR3 length equals 15 residues. V lost 1 base and J 5 bases, leaving 14 bases between the germline ends. The germline CDR1 and CDR2 sequences are SGHVS and FNYEAQ. CDR3 in DNA: TGTGCCAGCAGCTTAGTTCCGGGTCAGTTGACTGAAGCTTTCTTT. It specifies CASSLVPGQLTEAFF.

In this sample, this clone turned up once. J is TRBJ2-5 and V is TRBV6-1; D is possibly TRBD2 (6 bases). CDR1 and CDR2 (germline): MNHNS, SASEGT. The ends were cut back, 4 bases at V and 5 bases at J, with 14 bases in the middle. The length of the CDR3 is 14 residues. The CDR3 region is CASSVFSSVETQYF. For the CDR3, the DNA is TGTGCCAGCAGTGTGTTTTCTAGCGTGGAGACCCAGTACTTC.

This chain uses TRBV5-1 with TRBJ1-3; 10 nucleotides match TRBD1. The CDR3 length is 15 residues. Germline CDR1 is SGHRS and CDR2 is YFSETQ. V lost 4 bases and J lost 2; bases outside the gene matches: 3. The CDR3 loop reads CASSKGTGAGNTIYF. The CDR3 DNA sequence: TGCGCCAGCAGCAAAGGGACAGGGGCTGGAAACACCATATATTTT.

In this sample, this clone turned up once. V is TRBV27 and J is TRBJ2-3; 7 nucleotides align to TRBD2. CDR1 MNHEY and CDR2 SMNVEV come from the germline V gene (reference sequence). V lost 5 bases to trimming and J lost 0 bases; unmatched junction nucleotides: 5. This CDR3 contains 15 residues. The CDR3 DNA reads TGTGCCAGCAGTCCCAAGCGGGGAAGCACAGATACGCAGTATTTT. Its protein product is CASSPKRGSTDTQYF.

This clone was observed a few times. This rearrangement joins TRBV6-4 to TRBJ2-1, with TRBD2 identical over 9 bases. The length of the CDR3 is 15 residues. Germline V CDR1 and CDR2: MRHNA, SNTAGT. The V and J ends lost 8 bases and 7 bases, in that order; junction bases with no gene match: 12. CDR3 region: CASLERAGGGNEQFF. The DNA for the CDR3 is TGTGCCAGCCTTGAAAGGGCGGGAGGGGGTAATGAGCAGTTCTTC.

About this clone: Other DNA sequences within the sample encode an identical CDR3. This chain uses TRBV30 with TRBJ1-5; possibly TRBD1 for D (6 bases). The CDR3 consists of 19 residues. Germline V gives CDR1 GTSNPN, CDR2 SVGIG (reference sequence). V was shortened by 2 bases and J by 4 bases, with 27 bases between the two germline ends. CDR3 nucleotide sequence: TGTGCCTGGAGTCAGGGAACAGGGCGTGTGGGGGATGGTAATCAGCCCCAGCATTTT. This translates into CAWSQGTGRVGDGNQPQHF.

The gene calls are TRBV5-1 and TRBJ2-3, with 9 bases matching TRBD1. The germline gives CDR1 SGHRS, CDR2 YFSETQ. The V gene end was trimmed by 2 bases and the J gene end by 4 bases; junction bases not matched to a gene: 14. This CDR3 has 18 amino acids. The CDR3: CASSFNPPGQGVPDTQYF. DNA for the CDR3: TGCGCCAGCAGCTTTAATCCTCCGGGACAGGGAGTCCCAGATACGCAGTATTTT.

The chain is built from TRBV18 and TRBJ1-1; D unclear. The CDR3 is 14 residues long. V shed 2 bases and J shed 4 bases, with 11 bases lying between them. Germline values: CDR1 KGHSH, CDR2 LQKENI. CDR3 bases: TGTGCCAGCTCACCAGAGAGCACCGCCACTGAAGCTTTCTTT. Translated: CASSPESTATEAFF.

CDR3 residues: CATRGLRTGNTIYF. The CDR3 bases are TGTGCCACCAGGGGGCTTCGGACCGGAAACACCATATATTTT. The chain couples TRBV15 to TRBJ1-3, with D perhaps matching TRBD1 (5 bases). V gave up 6 bases and J gave up 4 bases, with 13 bases separating them. The CDR3 covers 14 residues. Germline V gives CDR1 LNHNV, CDR2 YYDKDF (reference sequence).

This clone appeared once. CDR3 nucleotide sequence: TGTGCCAGCCAAGGGTGGGGCATGGGGACCTACGAGCAGTACTTC. This gives the protein CASQGWGMGTYEQYF. The chain uses TRBV27 and TRBJ2-7; a possible D gene is TRBD1 (5 bases). The germline V gene encodes CDR1 MNHEY and CDR2 SMNVEV (reference sequence). V shed 8 bases and J shed 2 bases, with 19 bases lying between them. The CDR3 is made up of 15 amino acids.

This clone was detected a few times. The rearrangement joins TRBV6-1 to TRBJ2-7, with D perhaps matching TRBD1 (6 bases). Germline V gene lookup returns CDR1 MNHNS and CDR2 SASEGT. The CDR3 has 14 residues. V dropped 3 bases and J dropped 2 bases, with 11 bases sitting between them. In nucleotides, the CDR3 is TGTGCCAGCAGTGACGGGGCAGGGGCCTACGAGCAGTACTTC. This gives the protein CASSDGAGAYEQYF.

The chain links TRBV9 to TRBJ2-1, with 8 positions matching TRBD2. Losses at the gene ends were 0 bases for V and 6 bases for J; bases not matched to a gene: 11. Per the germline V gene, CDR1 is SGDLS and CDR2 is YYNGEE. The CDR3 has 17 amino acids. The CDR3 sequence: CASSVGGAGGALNEQFF. CDR3 DNA: TGTGCCAGCAGCGTAGGAGGGGCGGGGGGCGCCCTCAATGAGCAGTTCTTC.

The gene calls are TRBV9 and TRBJ2-3, with TRBD1 identical over 8 bases. The trim removed 3 bases at V and 0 bases at J, leaving 9 bases unmatched. CDR3 length equals 17 residues. CDR1 is SGDLS, CDR2 YYNGEE, per germline. The chain's CDR3 is CASSASRTGTSTDTQYF. CDR3 nucleotide sequence: TGTGCCAGCAGCGCCTCCCGGACAGGGACTAGCACAGATACGCAGTATTTT.

The genes are TRBV9 and TRBJ2-2, with D maybe TRBD2 (5 bases). The CDR3 is made up of 15 amino acids. The germline gives CDR1 SGDLS, CDR2 YYNGEE. Trimming left V 0 bases short and J 7 bases short, with 13 bases between. The CDR3 loop reads CASSVGFGVGGELFF. The CDR3 region has the DNA TGTGCCAGCAGCGTAGGATTCGGGGTAGGCGGGGAGCTGTTTTTT.

V gene TRBV5-1 combines with J gene TRBJ1-6, with 9 bases aligning to TRBD1. There are 15 residues in the CDR3. Germline assignment: CDR1 SGHRS and CDR2 YFSETQ. The junction had 8 bases not matched to a gene; V was cut back by 5 bases and J by 8 bases. The CDR3 loop is CASRTTGGSYSPLHF. DNA of the CDR3: TGCGCCAGCAGGACGACAGGGGGGAGTTATTCACCCCTCCACTTT.

The count of this clone is one. This chain joins TRBV28 and TRBJ2-5; D not certain. Between the trimmed V and J ends, which lost 6 bases and 2 bases, there was a span of 7 bases. The CDR3 length is 12 residues. Germline CDR1 and CDR2: MDHEN and SYDVKM. As DNA, the CDR3 is TGTGCCAGCAGACTGAGACAAGAGACCCAGTACTTC. Its protein product is CASRLRQETQYF.

V gene TRBV2 combines with J gene TRBJ1-2; 7 positions agree with TRBD1. CDR3 length: 15 amino acids. V lost 5 bases, J lost 3 bases, and 9 bases stayed unmatched. Germline CDR1 is SNHLY and CDR2 is FYNNEI. The CDR3 sequence is CASSIRTGLDYGYTF. The CDR3 DNA is TGTGCCAGCAGTATACGGACAGGTCTAGACTATGGCTACACCTTC.